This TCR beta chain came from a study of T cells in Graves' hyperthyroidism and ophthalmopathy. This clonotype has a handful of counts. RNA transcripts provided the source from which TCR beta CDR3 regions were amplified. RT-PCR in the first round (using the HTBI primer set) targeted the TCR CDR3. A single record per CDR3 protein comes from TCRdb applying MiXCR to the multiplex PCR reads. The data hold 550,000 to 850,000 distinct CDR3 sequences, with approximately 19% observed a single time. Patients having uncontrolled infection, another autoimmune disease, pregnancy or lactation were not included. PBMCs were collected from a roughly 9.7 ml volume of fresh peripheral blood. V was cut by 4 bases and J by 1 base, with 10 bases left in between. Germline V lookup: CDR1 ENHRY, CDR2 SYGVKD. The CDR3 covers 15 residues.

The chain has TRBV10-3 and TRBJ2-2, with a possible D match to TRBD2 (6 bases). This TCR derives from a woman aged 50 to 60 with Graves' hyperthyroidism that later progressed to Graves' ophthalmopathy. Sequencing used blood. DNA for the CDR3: TGTGCCATCAGTGTGGGACTGGGGAACACCGGGGAGCTGTTTTTT. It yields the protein CAISVGLGNTGELFF.